The 5 T cell receptor beta chains listed next were all sequenced from one sample in a study of shared clonotypes between healthy human individuals. The data were produced by immunoSEQ multiplex PCR, yet TCRdb's version contains in-frame clones alone and is incomplete. The data hold more than 1 million clones, with approximately 80% observed a single time. The sequenced material came from memory CD4+ T cells from PBMCs. Regarding subset: CD45RA-negative fraction. The receptors stem from a man aged 18 to 30 in good health. Some clones in this sample may be carry-over from other donors' samples.

This clone was counted only a few times. The chain couples TRBV5-6 to TRBJ2-3; 8 bases are shared with TRBD2. The CDR3 contains 17 residues. Germline CDR1 is SGHDT and CDR2 is YYEEEE. V was pared by 0 bases and J by 5 bases, with 11 bases of the junction left unmatched. Written as DNA, the CDR3 is TGTGCCAGCAGCTTGGGTCTCCGGGAGGGCCACAGAGATACGCAGTATTTT. Translation: CASSLGLREGHRDTQYF.

The chain uses TRBV9 and TRBJ2-2, with no clear D. The germline V and J ends were trimmed by 4 bases and 3 bases, with 4 bases remaining between them. The CDR3 spans 12 residues. Germline assignment: CDR1 SGDLS and CDR2 YYNGEE. The CDR3 DNA reads TGTGCCAGCAGCCCTCACACCGGGGAGCTGTTTTTT. Translated: CASSPHTGELFF. Drawing the rest from reference TRBV9 and TRBJ2-2, the complete variable domain is DSGVTQTPKHLITATGQRVTLRCSPRSGDLSVYWYQQSLDQGLQFLIQYYNGEERAKGNILERFSAQQFPDLHSELNLSSLELGDSALYFCASSPHTGELFFGEGSRLTVL.

This clone occurred once. The chain has TRBV9 and TRBJ2-1; D call uncertain. Per germline, CDR1 SGDLS and CDR2 YYNGEE. The V gene lost 4 bases and the J gene lost 6 bases, with 8 bases spanning the gap. The CDR3 contains 12 residues. DNA for the CDR3: TGTGCCAGCAGCCCCGACCGCAATGAGCAGTTCTTC. The encoded protein is CASSPDRNEQFF.

There are many counts of this clone. This sequence joins TRBV18 and TRBJ2-7, with TRBD1 matching 9 bases. The CDR3 is 17 amino acids. Trimming took 3 bases from V and 0 from J; bases not matched to a gene: 9. The germline V gene has CDR1 KGHSH and CDR2 LQKENI. The CDR3 region has the DNA TGTGCCAGCTCACCTTATATCCCGGGACAGGGCTCCTACGAGCAGTACTTC. Amino acid sequence: CASSPYIPGQGSYEQYF.

The CDR3, as DNA: TGTGCCAGTAGTATATCTTGGAAAGAGACCCAGTACTTC. Encoded protein: CASSISWKETQYF. The chain recombines TRBV19 with TRBJ2-5, with unresolved D. The CDR3 runs 13 residues. The germline V and J ends were trimmed by 2 bases and 3 bases, with 7 bases remaining between them. The V gene's germline CDR1 is LNHDA and CDR2 SQIVND (reference sequence).